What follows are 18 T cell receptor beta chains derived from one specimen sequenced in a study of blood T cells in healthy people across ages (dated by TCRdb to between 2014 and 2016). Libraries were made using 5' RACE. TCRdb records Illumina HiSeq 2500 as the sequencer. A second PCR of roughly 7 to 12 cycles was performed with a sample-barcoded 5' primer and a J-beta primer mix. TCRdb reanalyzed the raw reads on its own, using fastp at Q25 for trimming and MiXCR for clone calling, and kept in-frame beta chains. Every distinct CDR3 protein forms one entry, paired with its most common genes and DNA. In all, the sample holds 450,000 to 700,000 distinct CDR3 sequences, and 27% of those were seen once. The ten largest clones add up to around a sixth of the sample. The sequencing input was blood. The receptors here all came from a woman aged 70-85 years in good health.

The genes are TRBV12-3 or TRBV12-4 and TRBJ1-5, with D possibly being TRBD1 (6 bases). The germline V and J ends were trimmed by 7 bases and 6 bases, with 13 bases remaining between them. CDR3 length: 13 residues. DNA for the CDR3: TGTGCCAGCACACCAATGGGGGCTCAGCCCCAGCATTTT. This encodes CASTPMGAQPQHF.

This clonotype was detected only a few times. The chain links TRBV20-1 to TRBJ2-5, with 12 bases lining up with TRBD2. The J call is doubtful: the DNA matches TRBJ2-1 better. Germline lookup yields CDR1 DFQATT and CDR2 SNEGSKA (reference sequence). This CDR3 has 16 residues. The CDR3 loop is CSARDLTSGGWNEQFF. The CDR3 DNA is TGCAGTGCTAGAGATCTCACTAGCGGGGGGTGGAATGAGCAGTTCTTC.

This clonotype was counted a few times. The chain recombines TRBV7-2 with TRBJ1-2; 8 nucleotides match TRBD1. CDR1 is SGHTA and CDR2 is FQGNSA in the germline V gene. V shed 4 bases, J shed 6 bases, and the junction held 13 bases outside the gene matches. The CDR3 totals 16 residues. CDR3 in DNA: TGTGCCAGCAGCTACCAACGAGAAGACAGGGGAAATGGCTACACCTTC. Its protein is CASSYQREDRGNGYTF.

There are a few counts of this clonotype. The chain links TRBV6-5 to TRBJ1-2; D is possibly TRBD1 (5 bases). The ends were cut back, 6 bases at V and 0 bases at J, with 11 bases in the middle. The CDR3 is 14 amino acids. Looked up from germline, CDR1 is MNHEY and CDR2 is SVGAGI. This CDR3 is CASRGPLANYGYTF. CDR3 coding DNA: TGTGCCAGCAGGGGGCCACTAGCTAACTATGGCTACACCTTC.

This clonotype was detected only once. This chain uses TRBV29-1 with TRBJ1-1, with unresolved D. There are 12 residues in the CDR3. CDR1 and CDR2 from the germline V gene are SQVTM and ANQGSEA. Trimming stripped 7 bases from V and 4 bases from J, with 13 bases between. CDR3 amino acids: CSGDFTGTEAFF. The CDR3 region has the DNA TGCAGCGGGGATTTTACGGGCACTGAAGCTTTCTTT.

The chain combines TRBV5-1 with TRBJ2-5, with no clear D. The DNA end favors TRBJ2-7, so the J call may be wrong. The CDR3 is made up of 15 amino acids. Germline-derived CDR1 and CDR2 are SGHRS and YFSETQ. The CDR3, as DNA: TGCGCCAGCAGCTTGGCACAGTACCTTATCTACGAGCAGTACTTC. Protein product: CASSLAQYLIYEQYF.

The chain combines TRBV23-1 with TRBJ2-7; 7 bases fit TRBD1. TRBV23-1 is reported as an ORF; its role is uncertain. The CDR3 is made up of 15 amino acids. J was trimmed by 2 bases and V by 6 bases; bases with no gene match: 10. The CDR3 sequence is CASSPGGQSTYEQYF. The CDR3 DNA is TGCGCCAGCAGCCCTGGGGGACAGAGCACCTACGAGCAGTACTTC.

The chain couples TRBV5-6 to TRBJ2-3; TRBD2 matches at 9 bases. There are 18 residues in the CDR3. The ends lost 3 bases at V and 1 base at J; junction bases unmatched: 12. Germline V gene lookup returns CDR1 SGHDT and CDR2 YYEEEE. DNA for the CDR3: TGTGCCAGCAGCTCCCTAAGCGGGGGGCCGCCCGGCACAGATACGCAGTATTTT. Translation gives CASSSLSGGPPGTDTQYF.

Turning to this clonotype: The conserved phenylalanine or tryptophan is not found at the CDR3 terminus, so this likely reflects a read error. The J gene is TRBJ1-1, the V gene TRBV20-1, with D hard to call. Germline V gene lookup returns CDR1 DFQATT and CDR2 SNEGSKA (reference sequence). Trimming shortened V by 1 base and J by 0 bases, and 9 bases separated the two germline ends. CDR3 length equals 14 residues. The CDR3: CSARVAALNTEAFS. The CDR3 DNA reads TGCAGTGCTAGAGTGGCGGCATTGAACACTGAAGCTTTCTCT.

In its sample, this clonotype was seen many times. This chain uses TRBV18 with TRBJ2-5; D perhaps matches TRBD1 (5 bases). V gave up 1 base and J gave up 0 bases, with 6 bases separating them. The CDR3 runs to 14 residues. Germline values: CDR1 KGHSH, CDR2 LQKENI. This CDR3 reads CASSPRQYQETQYF. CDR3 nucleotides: TGTGCCAGCTCACCACGACAGTACCAAGAGACCCAGTACTTC.

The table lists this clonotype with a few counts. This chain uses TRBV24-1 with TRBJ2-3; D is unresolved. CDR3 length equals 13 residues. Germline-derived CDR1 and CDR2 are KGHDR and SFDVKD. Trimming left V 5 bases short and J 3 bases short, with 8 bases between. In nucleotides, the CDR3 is TGTGCCACCAGTGTGTCCTCGACAGATACGCAGTATTTT. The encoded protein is CATSVSSTDTQYF.

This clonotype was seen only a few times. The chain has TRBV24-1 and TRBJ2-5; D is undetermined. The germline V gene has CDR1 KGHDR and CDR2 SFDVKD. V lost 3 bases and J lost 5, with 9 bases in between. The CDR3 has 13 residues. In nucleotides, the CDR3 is TGTGCCACCAGTGATAGGTCTATCGAGACCCAGTACTTC. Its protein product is CATSDRSIETQYF.

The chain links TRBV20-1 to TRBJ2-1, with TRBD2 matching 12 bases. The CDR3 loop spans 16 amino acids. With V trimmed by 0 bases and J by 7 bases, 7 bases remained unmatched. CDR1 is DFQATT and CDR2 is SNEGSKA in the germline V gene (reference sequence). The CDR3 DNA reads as TGCAGTGCTAGAGATCCGCTAGCGGGGGGGCCGAATGAGCAGTTCTTC. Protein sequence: CSARDPLAGGPNEQFF.

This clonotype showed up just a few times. The CDR3 here is CASKLDRAEAFF. CDR3 sequence (DNA): TGTGCCAGCAAACTTGATAGGGCTGAAGCTTTCTTT. The V gene is TRBV6-2 or TRBV6-3, the J gene TRBJ1-1; no clear D gene. CDR1 MNHEY and CDR2 SVGEGT come from the germline V gene. CDR3 length: 12 residues. Deletions cut 7 bases from V and 6 bases from J, with 12 bases between.

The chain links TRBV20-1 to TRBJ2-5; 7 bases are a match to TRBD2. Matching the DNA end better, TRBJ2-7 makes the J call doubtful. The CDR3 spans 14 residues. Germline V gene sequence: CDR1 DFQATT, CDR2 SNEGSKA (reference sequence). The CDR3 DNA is TGCAGTGCTAAGCGGGATGGGGGATCCTACGAGCAGTACTTC. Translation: CSAKRDGGSYEQYF.

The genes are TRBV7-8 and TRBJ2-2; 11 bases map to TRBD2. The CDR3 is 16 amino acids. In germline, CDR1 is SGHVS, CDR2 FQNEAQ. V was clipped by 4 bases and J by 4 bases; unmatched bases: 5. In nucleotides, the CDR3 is TGTGCCAGCAGCTCCCTAGCGGGGGGTTCCACCGGGGAGCTGTTTTTT. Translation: CASSSLAGGSTGELFF.

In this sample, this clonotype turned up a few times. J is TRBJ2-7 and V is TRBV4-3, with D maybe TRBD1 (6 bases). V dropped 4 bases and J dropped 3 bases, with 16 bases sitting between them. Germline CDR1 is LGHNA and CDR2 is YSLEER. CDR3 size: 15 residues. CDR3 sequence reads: CASSLNIGGSYEQYF. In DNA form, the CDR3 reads TGCGCCAGCAGCCTGAACATAGGGGGAAGCTACGAGCAGTACTTC.

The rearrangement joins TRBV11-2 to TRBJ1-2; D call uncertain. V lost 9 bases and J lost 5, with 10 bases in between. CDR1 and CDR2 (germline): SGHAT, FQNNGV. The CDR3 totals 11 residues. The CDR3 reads CASQKIYGYTF. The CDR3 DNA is TGTGCCAGTCAGAAAATTTATGGCTACACCTTC.